This TCR beta chain was identified during a study of monozygotic twins with inflammatory bowel disease. Study-level results: The existence of one strong signal or clonotype linked to IBD lacked support. Diversity of TCRbeta measured by inverse Simpson was lower in IBD patients than in healthy co-twins. Patient-specific immunosuppressive treatments may have made repertoires more variable.

This CDR3 spans 12 amino acids. Germline values: CDR1 SGHTA, CDR2 FQGNSA. The template-switching step introduced UMIs that carried a 6-nucleotide sample barcode. TCRdb reworked the 5' RACE reads into one entry per CDR3 protein, no DNA. The ten most abundant clones cover less than 2% of a sample with approximately 200,000 distinct CDR3 sequences. A note on this clonotype: Its target is unknown.

This rearrangement joins TRBV7-2 to TRBJ2-1. The sample taken for sequencing was blood. The origin of this receptor is a human donor with ulcerative colitis or Crohn's disease, or a healthy co-twin of an affected twin (not recorded which). CDR3 residues: CASSFSIYEQFF.